This TCR beta chain was identified in a study of T-cell reconstitution after alpha-beta-depleted transplantation in children. During its preparation, the TCRbeta library received unique molecular identifiers. MiXCR was run by TCRdb on the PCR reads, yielding one entry per CDR3 protein. Of over 200,000 distinct CDR3 sequences in the sample, about a tenth were seen once. V lost 7 bases to trimming and J lost 0 bases, with 15 bases between them. The CDR3 covers 16 residues. In germline, CDR1 is SNHLY, CDR2 FYNNEI. This chain connects TRBV2 to TRBJ1-4, with a weak D call TRBD1 (5 bases). The TCR was taken from a human donor who donated a stem cell graft to a child with acute lymphoblastic leukemia. The material sequenced was PBMCs from the stem cell graft donor, taken from the stem cell graft. This CDR3 is CASIGHTGATNEKLFF. The CDR3 DNA sequence: TGTGCCAGCATAGGACATACCGGAGCAACTAATGAAAAACTGTTTTTT.